This T cell receptor (beta chain) was identified during a study of OX40 agonist ivuxolimab in advanced cancers. Study details: An agonistic human IgG2 monoclonal antibody against OX40 (CD134) was given. People who had prior anti-PD-1, anti-PD-L1 or anti-CTLA-4 therapy could take part, and approximately 44% had some. Dose-escalation cases comprised hepatocellular carcinoma, melanoma, renal cell or head and neck cancer.

The germline CDR1 and CDR2 sequences are MGHRA and YSYEKL. This CDR3 has 14 residues. Trimming removed 4 bases from V and 2 bases from J, with 12 bases in between. Profiled with immunoSEQ multiplex PCR; TCRdb holds only in-frame clones, not every one. This sample has 50,000 to 60,000 clones, with about 88% found just once. Autoimmune disease history or systemic immunosuppression led to patients being barred. The chain carries TRBV4-1 and TRBJ2-7, with a possible D match to TRBD1 (5 bases). The sequence was obtained from an adult with an advanced solid tumor such as melanoma, head and neck, liver or kidney cancer. Material: CD4+ or CD8+ T cells sorted from blood, obtained in a trial of the OX40 agonist ivuxolimab. The CDR3 DNA reads TGCGCCAGCAGCCCTTTCGAAGGGGCCTACGAGCAGTACTTC. This translates into CASSPFEGAYEQYF.